A selection of T cell receptor beta chains follows, all from one sample in a study of blood T cell repertoires in COVID-19. Assay used: immunoSEQ multiplex PCR; TCRdb lists only in-frame clones, some missing. The repertoire holds about 290,000 clones, with roughly nine tenths as singletons. The source material was peripheral blood. The source is a woman in her thirties with COVID-19, enrolled during active disease. The CDR3 runs from the conserved cysteine through the conserved F or W. The order of the fields is V gene, J gene, CDR3 protein.

>TRBV5-1|TRBJ2-5
CASTTEDRRLGTQYF
>TRBV2|TRBJ1-5
CASSPHRDYQPQHF
>TRBV28|TRBJ1-1
CASSQQGYNTEAFF
>TRBV19|TRBJ2-1
CASTESGAYNEQFF
>TRBV2|TRBJ2-3
CASRAGPSTDTQYF
>TRBV4-2|TRBJ2-1
CASSQIGQGALQGFF
>TRBV27|TRBJ2-5
CASSSRGMETQYF
>TRBV5-4|TRBJ2-2
CASSLGGANTGELFF
>TRBV5-1|TRBJ2-7
CASSNNIPGQSSYEQYF
>TRBV28|TRBJ2-4
CASRERGSWSKNIQYF
>TRBV28|TRBJ1-2
CASGDTLNYGYTF
>TRBV19|TRBJ1-1
CASSMRGSEAFF
>TRBV18|TRBJ2-1
CASSPEGALRNEQFF
>TRBV2|TRBJ1-1
CASISGTGYGTEAFF
>TRBV9|TRBJ2-7
CASSFGTSGYEQYF
>TRBV18|TRBJ2-3
CASSPIRDTQYF
>TRBV30|TRBJ1-2
CAWSTGSNYGYTF
>TRBV3-1/TRBV3-2|TRBJ2-7
CASSLSNLAGTEQYF
>TRBV29-1|TRBJ1-1
CSVGVSRPAFF
>TRBV7-8|TRBJ2-1
CASSYPGYNEQFF
>TRBV29-1|TRBJ2-1
CSVFPSGVYDEQFF
>TRBV18|TRBJ1-5
CASSLAGGFQPQHF
>TRBV2|TRBJ1-1
CASSPRGWASMNTEAFF